This T cell receptor delta chain is from a study of gamma-delta T cells after stem cell transplantation. TCRdb re-called clones from the RT-PCR reads using CATT. The table has more than 2,000 delta-chain clones, less than 2% seen once. On this clone: TCRdb records a much larger clone's protein for this DNA, with a difference at residue 10 that likely arises from a read error; the protein given is the translation of the DNA.

The CDR3 totals 17 residues. The trim removed 1 base at V and 0 bases at J, leaving 9 bases unmatched. Germline V gene sequence: CDR1 GEAIGNYY, CDR2 EKD. The rearrangement joins TRDV2 to TRDJ1; 8 nucleotides line up with TRDD3. The sequenced sample was gamma-delta T cells. This sequence originates from a human donor. It is not recorded whose cells these are; they may come from a transplant donor. The DNA for the CDR3 is TGTGCCTGTGACACGGTGGGGATACAGAGGGACACCGATAAACTCATCTTT. Translation: CACDTVGIQRDTDKLIF.